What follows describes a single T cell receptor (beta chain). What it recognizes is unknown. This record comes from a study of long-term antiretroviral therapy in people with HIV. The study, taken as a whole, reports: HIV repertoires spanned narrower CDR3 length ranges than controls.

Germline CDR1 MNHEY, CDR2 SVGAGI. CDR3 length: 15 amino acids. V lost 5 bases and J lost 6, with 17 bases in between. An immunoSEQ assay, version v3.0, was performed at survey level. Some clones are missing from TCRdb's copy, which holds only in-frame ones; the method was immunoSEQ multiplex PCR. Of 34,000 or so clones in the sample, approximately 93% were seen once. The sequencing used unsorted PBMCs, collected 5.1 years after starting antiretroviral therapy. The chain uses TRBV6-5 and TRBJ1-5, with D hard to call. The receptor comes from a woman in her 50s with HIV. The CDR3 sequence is CASSLDNVLGQPQHF. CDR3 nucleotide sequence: TGTGCCAGCAGTCTAGACAACGTTCTTGGTCAGCCCCAGCATTTT.